The clone carrying this T cell receptor beta chain was seen at least ten times. TCR beta CDR3 region amplification was performed from RNA transcripts. TCR CDR3 underwent first-round RT-PCR with the HTBI primer set. TCRdb independently ran MiXCR on the multiplex PCR reads; one entry per CDR3 protein. The sample yields a few hundred thousand distinct CDR3 sequences, approximately 14% seen once. The blood sample was taken at first hyperthyroidism diagnosis, before any ophthalmopathy symptoms. The data are from a study of T cells in Graves' hyperthyroidism and ophthalmopathy. CDR3 size: 16 residues. The germline V gene encodes CDR1 MDHEN and CDR2 SYDVKM. The junction had 10 bases not matched to a gene; V was cut back by 5 bases and J by 2 bases.

This sequence was found in a woman in her late teens or twenties with Graves' hyperthyroidism that later progressed to Graves' ophthalmopathy. The sample comprised blood. The chain has TRBV28 and TRBJ2-3, with 7 positions matching TRBD1. The CDR3 sequence: CASSTIWGQTTDTQYF. The CDR3 DNA follows: TGTGCCAGCAGTACAATTTGGGGACAGACCACAGATACGCAGTATTTT.